The clone carrying this T cell receptor beta chain occurred many times. What it binds is not known. The sample originates from a study of CD8 T cells in ankylosing spondylitis. Points from the study as a whole: From matched ankylosing spondylitis synovial fluid, disease-linked clones were reportedly recovered at significantly enriched levels. Within peripheral blood, clones linked to disease were CD8+ and relatively rare. Among TCR beta sequences, a motif of eight highly homologous variants appeared characteristic of ankylosing spondylitis blood.

The germline gives CDR1 DFQATT, CDR2 SNEGSKA (reference sequence). V was pared by 0 bases and J by 6 bases, with 11 bases between. The CDR3 covers 13 residues. A single record per CDR3 protein comes from TCRdb applying MiXCR to the 5' RACE reads. The sample holds some 150,000 distinct CDR3 sequences, 9.5% to 12% seen once. The sequencing input was blood, either unsorted or a sorted T cell fraction (not recorded which). The TCR comes from a female donor with ankylosing spondylitis or in good health (not recorded which). The V gene is TRBV20-1, the J gene TRBJ1-2, with a tentative D call TRBD1 (5 bases). The CDR3 DNA sequence: TGCAGTGCTAGAGAGGGACCGTCAGATGGCTACACCTTC. Its protein is CSAREGPSDGYTF.